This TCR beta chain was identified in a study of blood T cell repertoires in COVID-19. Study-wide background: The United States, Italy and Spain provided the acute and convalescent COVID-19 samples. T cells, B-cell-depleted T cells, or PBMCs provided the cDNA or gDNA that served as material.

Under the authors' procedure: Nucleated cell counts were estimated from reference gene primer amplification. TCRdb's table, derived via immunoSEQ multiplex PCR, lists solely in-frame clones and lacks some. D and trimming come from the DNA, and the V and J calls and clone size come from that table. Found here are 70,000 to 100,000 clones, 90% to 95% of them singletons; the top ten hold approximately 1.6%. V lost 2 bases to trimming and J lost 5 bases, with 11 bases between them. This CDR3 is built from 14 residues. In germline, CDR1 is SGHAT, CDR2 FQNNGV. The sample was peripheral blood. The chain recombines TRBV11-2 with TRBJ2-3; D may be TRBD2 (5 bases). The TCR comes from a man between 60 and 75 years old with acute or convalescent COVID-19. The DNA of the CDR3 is TGTGCCAGCAGCTTATTGGTGGCGGGAGATACGCAGTATTTT. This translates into CASSLLVAGDTQYF.